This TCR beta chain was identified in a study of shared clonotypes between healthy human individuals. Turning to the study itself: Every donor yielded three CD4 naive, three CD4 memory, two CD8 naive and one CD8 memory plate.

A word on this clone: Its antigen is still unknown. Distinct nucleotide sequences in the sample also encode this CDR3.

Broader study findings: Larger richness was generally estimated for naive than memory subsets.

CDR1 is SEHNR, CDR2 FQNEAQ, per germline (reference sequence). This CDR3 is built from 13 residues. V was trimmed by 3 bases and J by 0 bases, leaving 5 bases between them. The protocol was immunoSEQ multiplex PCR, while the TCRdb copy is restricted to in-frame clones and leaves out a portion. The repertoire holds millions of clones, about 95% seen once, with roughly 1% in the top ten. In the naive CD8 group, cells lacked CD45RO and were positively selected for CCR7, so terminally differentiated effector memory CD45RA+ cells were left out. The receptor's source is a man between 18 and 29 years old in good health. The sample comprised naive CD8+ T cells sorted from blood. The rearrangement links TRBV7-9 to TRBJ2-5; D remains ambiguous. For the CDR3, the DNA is TGTGCCAGCAGCTTGGGTAACCAAGAGACCCAGTACTTC. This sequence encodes CASSLGNQETQYF.